This TCR beta chain was sequenced during a study of T-cell memory formation after mild COVID-19. Study-level findings and limits: Pre-infection memory carried some responding clones, suggesting that cross-reactive memory joined.

In TCRdb, the 5' RACE reads were re-called with MiXCR into one record per CDR3 protein. The repertoire holds about 560,000 distinct CDR3 sequences, roughly 21% seen once, with around 7.7% in the top ten. The V gene lost 3 bases and the J gene lost 2 bases, with 8 bases spanning the gap. The CDR3 covers 13 residues. In germline, CDR1 is SGHTA, CDR2 FQGNSA. This clonotype appeared a few times. What it binds is unknown. Input material: PBMCs or a T cell subset sorted from them (not recorded which). The origin of this receptor is an adult woman who had mild COVID-19 (a few samples of this study predate the infection). Cell type and time point are not known. The chain links TRBV7-2 to TRBJ2-7, with no clear D. The chain's CDR3 is CASSFTGPYEQYF. The CDR3 DNA follows: TGTGCCAGCAGCTTTACCGGGCCCTACGAGCAGTACTTC.